A single TCR beta chain is shown here with its context. Antigen specificity is unknown. The study made its TRB cDNA libraries by 5' RACE, adding UMI labels. Reanalyzing the 5' RACE reads, TCRdb keeps one entry per CDR3 protein, without DNA. The sample data list around 56,000 distinct CDR3 sequences. Naive CD8+ T cells showed CD45RO-CCR7+CD27+CD95-. These data belong to a study of CXCR3-negative and CXCR3-positive naive CD8 T cells. Study results and caveats: Comparison of naive CXCR3-negative and CXCR3-positive cells revealed similar TRBV-TRBJ usage, while memory cells differed. The majority of assays used fresh PBMCs, and CXCR3 expression partially decreased after cryopreservation.

CDR3 size: 14 residues. Germline CDR1 reads MGHDK; CDR2 reads SYGVNS. The sequenced material came from naive CXCR3- CD8+ T cells from blood. Subset specified: CD45RO-CCR7+CD27+CD95- naive CD8+ T cells lacking CXCR3 (TNR3-). The V and J genes are TRBV25-1 and TRBJ2-1; the D call from TCRdb, TRBD1, cannot be confirmed without DNA. This sequence was found in a human donor in good health. Some clones in this sample may be carry-over from other donors' samples. CDR3: CASSEPGRHNEQFF.